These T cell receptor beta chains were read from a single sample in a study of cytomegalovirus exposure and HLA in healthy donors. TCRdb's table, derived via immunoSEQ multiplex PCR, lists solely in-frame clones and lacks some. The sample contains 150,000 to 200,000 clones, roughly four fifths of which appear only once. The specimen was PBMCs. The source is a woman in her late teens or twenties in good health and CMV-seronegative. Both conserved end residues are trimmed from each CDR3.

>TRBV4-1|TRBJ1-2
ASSPVTGRVGYT
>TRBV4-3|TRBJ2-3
ASSLLTASTDTQY
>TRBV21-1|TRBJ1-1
ASSKSGQGRDTEAF
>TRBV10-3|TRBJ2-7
ASRGEGDPYEQY
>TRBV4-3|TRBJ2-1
ASSQWVAGAENEQF
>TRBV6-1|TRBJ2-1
ASSESGGRNEQF
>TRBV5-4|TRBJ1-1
ASRPGQVTEAF
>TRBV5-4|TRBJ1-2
ASSLQGEGNYGYT
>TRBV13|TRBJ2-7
ASSFGLAGGPGDEQY
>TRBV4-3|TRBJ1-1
ASSPLDRGTEAF
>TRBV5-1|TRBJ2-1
ASREGLAGLNEQF
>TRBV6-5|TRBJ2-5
ASRMDSTQETQY
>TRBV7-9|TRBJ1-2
ASSLSMGQPNYGYT
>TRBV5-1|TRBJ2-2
ASSLGSGPYANTGELF
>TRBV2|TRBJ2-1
ASKGLRGRNEQF
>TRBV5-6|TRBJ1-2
ASSLEGGYGYT
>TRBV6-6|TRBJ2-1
ASSYGAGTSYNEQF
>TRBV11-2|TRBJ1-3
ASSSVYSGNTIY
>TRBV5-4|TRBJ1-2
ASSSRGRTISANYGYT
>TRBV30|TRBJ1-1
ARREGPNTEAF
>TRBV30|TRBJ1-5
AWSSVNSNQPQH
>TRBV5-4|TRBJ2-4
ASSLSGDRNIQY
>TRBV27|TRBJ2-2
ASTLRAGGGTGELF
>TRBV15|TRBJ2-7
ATSRDTGEWVEQY
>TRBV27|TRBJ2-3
ASSFSASTDTQY
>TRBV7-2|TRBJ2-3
ASSFLPGGPSTDTQY
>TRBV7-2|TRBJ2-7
ASSLSPEYEQY
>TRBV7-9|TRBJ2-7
ASSFRREGLEQY
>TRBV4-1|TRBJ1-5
ASSQPTRDRGQPQH
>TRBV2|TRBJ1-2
ASTEGAVNYGYT
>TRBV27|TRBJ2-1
ASSLGVWGEQF
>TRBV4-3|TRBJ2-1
ASSRFWTQSSYNEQF
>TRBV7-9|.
ASSSGTGNYEQY
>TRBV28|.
ASSPEGRGTYEQY
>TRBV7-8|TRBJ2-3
ASSPWAAGVPDTQY
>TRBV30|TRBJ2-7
AWRKRASYEQY
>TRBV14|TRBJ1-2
ASSQDWGIQGYGYT
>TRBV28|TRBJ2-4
AIGASGTNIQY
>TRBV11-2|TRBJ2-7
ASSWGRDSNHEQY
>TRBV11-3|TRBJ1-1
ASSLGRRETMNTEAF